This TCR beta chain was observed in a study of blood T cell repertoires in COVID-19. Germline values: CDR1 LGHDT, CDR2 YNNKEL (reference sequence). Trimming took 6 bases from V and 6 from J; bases not matched to a gene: 9. CDR3 size: 14 residues. Using immunoSEQ multiplex PCR, the repertoire was profiled, and TCRdb retains in-frame clones only, with some absent. The data hold tens of thousands of clones, with approximately 87% observed a single time. The origin of this receptor is a human donor with active COVID-19. The donor label of this sample is uncertain. The chain recombines TRBV3-1 (or the pseudogene TRBV3-2) with TRBJ2-7; 9 bases line up with TRBD2. The sample was peripheral blood. CDR3 protein: CASRPGTSSREQYF. The CDR3 DNA reads TGTGCCAGCAGACCTGGGACTAGCTCTCGCGAGCAGTACTTC.